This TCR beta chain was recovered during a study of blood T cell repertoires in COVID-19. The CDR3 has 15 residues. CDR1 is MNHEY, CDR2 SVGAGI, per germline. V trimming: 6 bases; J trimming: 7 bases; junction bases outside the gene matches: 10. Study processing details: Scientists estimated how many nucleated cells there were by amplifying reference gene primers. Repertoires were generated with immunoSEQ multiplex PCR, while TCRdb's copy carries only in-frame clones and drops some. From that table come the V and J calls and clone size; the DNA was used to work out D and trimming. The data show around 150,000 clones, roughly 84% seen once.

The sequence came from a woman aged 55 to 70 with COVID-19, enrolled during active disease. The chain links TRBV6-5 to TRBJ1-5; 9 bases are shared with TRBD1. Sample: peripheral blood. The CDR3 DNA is TGTGCCAGCAGCGGGGGGGGACAGGGAGGACAGCCCCAGCATTTT. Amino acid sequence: CASSGGGQGGQPQHF.